This is a list of T cell receptor beta chains from one sample in a study of graft-versus-host responses after intestinal transplantation. The assay was immunoSEQ multiplex PCR, and TCRdb's table has in-frame clones only and misses some. Of about 27,000 clones in the sample, 80% to 95% are singletons; the top ten hold around 0.54%. Source: PBMCs, taken 18 days after transplant. The receptors derive from a human patient who received an intestinal transplant, so some T cells may come from the graft donor. Both conserved end residues are part of each CDR3. Each record gives: J gene, D gene, V gene, clone size, CDR3 DNA, CDR3 protein. D genes are given only for firm matches. Size tells how often a clone was seen (once, few, many) or the class of an expanded clone, and some rows leave it out.

TRBJ1-2	TRBD1	TRBV29-1	NA	TGCAGCGTTGAAGAGGAAACAGGGGCCGGCTACACCTTC	CSVEEETGAGYTF
TRBJ2-6	TRBD2	TRBV10-2	NA	TGCGCCAGCAGGGAATGGGGAGCGGGGGGTCCCTGGGCCAACGTCCTGACTTTC	CASREWGAGGPWANVLTF
TRBJ2-5	NA	TRBV5-1	NA	TGCGCCAGCAGCTTGGCGGTCCACGACCAAGAGACCCAGTACTTC	CASSLAVHDQETQYF
TRBJ2-5	NA	TRBV20-1	NA	TGCAGTGTCCCGGGAGAGACCCAGTACTTC	CSVPGETQYF
TRBJ2-7	NA	TRBV10-3	NA	TGTGCCATCACGGTACAACCCGATTACGAGCAGTACTTC	CAITVQPDYEQYF
TRBJ2-3	TRBD2	TRBV2	NA	TGTGCCAGCAGTGATACTAGCGGGGGGGCCGGAGATACGCAGTATTTT	CASSDTSGGAGDTQYF
TRBJ1-5	TRBD1	TRBV19	NA	TGTGCCAGTAGTATTTACAGGGGGAAAGATCAGCCCCAGCATTTT	CASSIYRGKDQPQHF
TRBJ1-2	NA	TRBV7-9	NA	TGTGCCAGCAGCCCGGCAGGGTACGATGGCTACACCTTC	CASSPAGYDGYTF
TRBJ1-2	NA	TRBV6-5	NA	TGTGCCAGCAGTTACTCAGAGGGCAGTAACTATGGCTACACCTTC	CASSYSEGSNYGYTF
TRBJ2-7	TRBD1	TRBV5-1	NA	TGCGCCAGCAGCTTGATCCCCCTGGGACAGCGAGACTACGAGCAGTACTTC	CASSLIPLGQRDYEQYF
TRBJ2-3	TRBD2	TRBV5-1	NA	TGCGCCAGCAGCTTGGGAGCAAGCGGGGGAACCACAGATACGCAGTATTTT	CASSLGASGGTTDTQYF
TRBJ1-2	NA	TRBV5-1	NA	TGCGCCAGCAGCTTTCTTAGCGGGGGTTATGGCTACACCTTC	CASSFLSGGYGYTF
TRBJ1-1	TRBD1	TRBV6-5	NA	TGTGCCAGCAGTTATGGGACAGCGGACACTGAAGCTTTCTTT	CASSYGTADTEAFF
TRBJ2-3	TRBD2	TRBV7-9	NA	TGTGCCAGCAGCTTAAGTTCTGGCGGGGGGGCCTACGGCACAGATACGCAGTATTTT	CASSLSSGGGAYGTDTQYF
TRBJ2-3	TRBD2	TRBV4-1	NA	TGCGCCAGCAGCCAAGTAGAGACTAGCGGGGGGCCTGGAGATACGCAGTATTTT	CASSQVETSGGPGDTQYF
TRBJ1-6	NA	TRBV27	NA	TGTGCCAGCAGTTCCGTAGTAGGGGACCCCTATAATTCACCCCTCCACTTT	CASSSVVGDPYNSPLHF
TRBJ2-5	NA	TRBV2	NA	TGTGCCAGCAGTGGGGGACGGACCCAAGAGACCCAGTACTTC	CASSGGRTQETQYF
TRBJ2-3	TRBD2	TRBV10-3	NA	TGTGCCATCAGTCCCGGACTAGCGGGGGCAGATACGCAGTATTTT	CAISPGLAGADTQYF
TRBJ1-1	NA	TRBV10-1	NA	TGCGCCAGCTCAGACGGTTACACTGAAGCTTTCTTT	CASSDGYTEAFF
TRBJ2-1	NA	TRBV19	few	TGTGCTACACAGCCCGGGACGTCAACGTCCAATGAGCAGTTCTTC	CATQPGTSTSNEQFF
TRBJ1-2	NA	TRBV19	NA	TGTGCCAGTAGTCCTAAGACCTATGGCTACACCTTC	CASSPKTYGYTF
TRBJ1-1	NA	TRBV29-1	NA	TGCAGCGTTGATAGGGGGGCCGGGGGGCACACTGAAGCTTTCTTT	CSVDRGAGGHTEAFF
TRBJ2-3	TRBD2	TRBV5-6	NA	TGTGCCAGCAGCTTGGGGCTAGCGGGGAGCACAGATACGCAGTATTTT	CASSLGLAGSTDTQYF
TRBJ2-7	NA	TRBV27	NA	TGTGCCAGCAGTTTAGTAGCTGGCAGGGTTGGCGAGCAGTACTTC	CASSLVAGRVGEQYF
TRBJ2-5	TRBD2	TRBV7-2	NA	TGTGCCAGCAGCGGGCGACTAGCGGGGACGGAGACCCAGTACTTC	CASSGRLAGTETQYF
TRBJ1-6	NA	TRBV23-1	NA	TGCGCCAGCAGCCAGGGTAATTCACCCCTCCACTTT	CASSQGNSPLHF
TRBJ1-6	TRBD1	TRBV27	NA	TGTGCCAGCAGTTTATCAAGCCCGACAGGGGCCAATTCACCCCTCCACTTT	CASSLSSPTGANSPLHF
TRBJ1-6	NA	TRBV14	NA	TGTGCCAGCAGCCCTGCCGGGACCCCACTTTCACCCCTCCACTTT	CASSPAGTPLSPLHF
TRBJ2-7	TRBD1	TRBV9	few	TGTGCCAGCAGCGGTAACCCCTCGGACAGGTTCTACGAGCAGTACTTC	CASSGNPSDRFYEQYF
TRBJ2-3	NA	TRBV11-3	NA	TGTGCCAGCAGCTTACCTACCCGCACAGATACGCAGTATTTT	CASSLPTRTDTQYF
TRBJ2-5	NA	TRBV27	NA	TGTGCCAGCGGGTACGGCGGGGGCCTCCAAGAGACCCAGTACTTC	CASGYGGGLQETQYF
TRBJ2-1	NA	TRBV11-2	NA	TGTGCCAGCAGCGGGGGGGCCGGGACATATTACAATGAGCAGTTCTTC	CASSGGAGTYYNEQFF
TRBJ2-5	NA	TRBV5-1	once	TGCGCCAGCAGCCCAGGGCCATTCACGCAAGAGACCCAGTACTTC	CASSPGPFTQETQYF
TRBJ2-5	NA	TRBV9	NA	TGTGCCAGCAGCCATGAGGACTCTTGGGCCGAGACCCAGTACTTC	CASSHEDSWAETQYF
TRBJ2-2	NA	TRBV4-1	NA	TGCGCCAGCAGCCAAGGAACCGGACTTTACACGAACACCGGGGAGCTGTTTTTT	CASSQGTGLYTNTGELFF
TRBJ2-7	NA	TRBV10-3	few	TGTGCCATCAGTGAAGACAGCTCCTACGAGCAGTACTTC	CAISEDSSYEQYF
TRBJ1-4	NA	TRBV7-8	NA	TGTGCCAGCAGCCTGGACGATAGAACTAATGAAAAACTGTTTTTT	CASSLDDRTNEKLFF
TRBJ1-3	NA	TRBV7-9	few	TGTGCCAATTCCCCGGGAGGAGGCCCGTTCTCTGGAAACACCATATATTTT	CANSPGGGPFSGNTIYF
TRBJ1-2	TRBD1	TRBV7-7	NA	TGTGCCAGCAGTTCCCCTAAGACACGGAAGGGGGACAGGGTTCCCTATGGCTACACCTTC	CASSSPKTRKGDRVPYGYTF
TRBJ2-5	NA	TRBV5-1	once	TGCGCCAGCAGCTTCTTAGGTAGCGCTAGAGAGACCCAGTACTTC	CASSFLGSARETQYF
TRBJ2-3	TRBD2	TRBV10-1	NA	TGCGCCAGCAGTCTAGGAGCGGGGGGATCAGATACGCAGTATTTT	CASSLGAGGSDTQYF
TRBJ1-2	NA	TRBV6-6	NA	TGTGCCAGCAGGCCCTATTCCAACTATGGCTACACCTTC	CASRPYSNYGYTF
TRBJ1-1	NA	TRBV5-4	NA	TGTGCCAGCAGCGCATTGACAGGAAACACTGAAGCTTTCTTT	CASSALTGNTEAFF
TRBJ2-7	NA	TRBV30	NA	TGTGCCTGGAGTGTCCCGCGGTCCCCCTACGAGCAGTACTTC	CAWSVPRSPYEQYF
TRBJ2-1	NA	TRBV6-5	NA	TGTGCCAGCAGCCCCGGGGGCAATGAGCAGTTCTTC	CASSPGGNEQFF
TRBJ2-7	NA	TRBV4-1	NA	TGCGCCAGCAGCTCCGATTCCTCGGGGGGCCTGGACGAGCAGTACTTC	CASSSDSSGGLDEQYF
TRBJ2-5	NA	TRBV29-1	NA	TGCAGCGTTGAAATCCCCCTGTCAGAGTTAGAGACCCAGTACTTC	CSVEIPLSELETQYF
TRBJ1-6	TRBD1	TRBV6-5	NA	TGTGCCAGCAGTCTGGACAGGGTTGAACCCCTCCACTTT	CASSLDRVEPLHF
TRBJ2-5	NA	TRBV6-5	NA	TGTGCCAGCAGTTACTCAGGGGGTCAAGAGACCCAGTACTTC	CASSYSGGQETQYF
TRBJ1-4	NA	TRBV9	NA	TGTGCCAGCAGCGTAGATTCTGGGCCCTTGGCTCTCACGGAAAAACTGTTTTTT	CASSVDSGPLALTEKLFF
TRBJ2-1	NA	TRBV7-6	NA	TGTGCCAGCAGTTCCCTGGGGGGACCCAATGAGCAGTTCTTC	CASSSLGGPNEQFF
TRBJ2-5	NA	TRBV19	NA	TGTGCCAGTAAGCGAGGGTTCGGCGAGACCCAGTACTTC	CASKRGFGETQYF
TRBJ1-6	NA	TRBV19	NA	TGTGCCAGTAGTTTCCTGACGAGCTCCTATAATTCACCCCTCCACTTT	CASSFLTSSYNSPLHF
TRBJ2-2	NA	TRBV7-7	NA	TGTGCCAGCAGTCACTCCAAAGATATGTCCGGGGAGCTGTTTTTT	CASSHSKDMSGELFF
TRBJ1-4	NA	TRBV7-9	NA	TGTGCCAGCAGCTCCTATGAAAAACTGTTTTTT	CASSSYEKLFF
TRBJ2-1	NA	TRBV10-1	NA	TGCGCCAGCCCACTTGTGAGTTGGCAGTTCTTC	CASPLVSWQFF
TRBJ2-1	TRBD1	TRBV10-3	NA	TGTGCCATCAGTAACCCGCCACCAGGACAGGTCTCCTACAATGAGCAGTTCTTC	CAISNPPPGQVSYNEQFF
TRBJ1-2	NA	TRBV6-1	NA	TGTGCCAGCAGTGAACGGCAGATGACCGGGTATGGCTACACCTTC	CASSERQMTGYGYTF